A single sample gave rise to the 24 T cell receptor beta chains below, sequenced in a study of blood T cell repertoires in COVID-19. Data came from immunoSEQ multiplex PCR; TCRdb stores just in-frame clones and leaves some out. The top ten clones hold approximately 5.3% of a sample with more than 200,000 clones, around 87% of them seen once. Specimen: peripheral blood. These receptors were obtained from a woman aged 55-69 years with COVID-19, enrolled during active disease.

J is TRBJ2-3 and V is TRBV29-1; 14 positions agree with TRBD2. This CDR3 is built from 14 residues. Trimming took 5 bases from V and 5 from J; bases not matched to a gene: 3. CDR1 and CDR2 (germline): SQVTM, ANQGSEA. CDR3: CSVLGLAGGDTQYF. CDR3 coding DNA: TGCAGCGTTCTCGGACTAGCGGGAGGAGATACGCAGTATTTT.

This chain joins TRBV2 and TRBJ1-5; TRBD1 agrees at 11 bases. V lost 0 bases to trimming and J lost 0 bases; unmatched junction nucleotides: 10. The CDR3 runs 20 residues. Germline V lookup: CDR1 SNHLY, CDR2 FYNNEI. This CDR3 reads CASSEALRTGGLNSNQPQHF. CDR3 nucleotides: TGTGCCAGCAGTGAAGCGCTTAGGACAGGGGGCCTAAATAGCAATCAGCCCCAGCATTTT.

The rearrangement uses TRBV5-1 and TRBJ2-1, with 9 positions matching TRBD2. The CDR3 totals 15 residues. Germline CDR1 SGHRS, CDR2 YFSETQ. V shed 3 bases, J shed 2 bases, and the junction held 3 bases outside the gene matches. The CDR3 DNA follows: TGCGCCAGCAGCTCCCTAGCGGGGCCCTACAATGAGCAGTTCTTC. Its translation is CASSSLAGPYNEQFF.

V gene TRBV2 combines with J gene TRBJ2-7; D is perhaps TRBD1 (5 bases). Germline CDR1 is SNHLY and CDR2 is FYNNEI. V lost 1 base and J 6 bases, leaving 13 bases between the germline ends. The CDR3 is 14 residues long. The DNA for the CDR3 is TGTGCCAGCAGTGAAGACGTGACTCAGGGCGAGCAGTACTTC. Amino acid sequence: CASSEDVTQGEQYF.

This rearrangement joins TRBV28 to TRBJ2-2; perhaps TRBD1 as D (6 bases). Trimming stripped 6 bases from V and 7 bases from J, with 12 bases between. Per germline, CDR1 MDHEN and CDR2 SYDVKM. This CDR3 is built from 13 residues. The CDR3 nucleotides read TGTGCCAGCAGACAGGGTTCTCGCGGGGAGCTGTTTTTT. Amino acid sequence: CASRQGSRGELFF. The full variable domain, in which reference TRBV28 and TRBJ2-2 provide the parts outside the CDR3, is DVKVTQSSRYLVKRTGEKVFLECVQDMDHENMFWYRQDPGLGLRLIYFSYDVKMKEKGDIPEGYSVSREKKERFSLILESASTNQTSMYLCASRQGSRGELFFGEGSRLTVL.

V gene TRBV25-1 combines with J gene TRBJ1-6; D not certain. Trimming left V 0 bases short and J 0 bases short, with 12 bases between. The length of the CDR3 is 18 residues. CDR1 MGHDK and CDR2 SYGVNS come from the germline V gene. Here the CDR3 reads CASSEYSPGSSYNSPLHF. The CDR3, as DNA: TGTGCCAGCAGTGAATACTCCCCAGGCAGCTCCTATAATTCACCCCTCCACTTT.

This rearrangement joins TRBV11-2 to TRBJ1-4, with 8 positions matching TRBD1. CDR1 is SGHAT, CDR2 FQNNGV, per germline. CDR3 size: 14 residues. V shed 5 bases and J 8 bases; nucleotides not matched to a gene: 7. The CDR3: CASSLDRVGEKLFF. Here the CDR3 DNA reads TGTGCCAGCAGCCTGGACAGGGTTGGGGAAAAACTGTTTTTT.

The chain joins TRBV19 to TRBJ1-1, with TRBD1 identical over 11 bases. The V and J ends lost 0 bases and 6 bases, in that order; junction bases with no gene match: 9. The CDR3 has 17 amino acids. From germline, CDR1 is LNHDA and CDR2 SQIVND (reference sequence). This CDR3 reads CASSIEGGTGGSAEAFF. In DNA form, the CDR3 reads TGTGCCAGTAGTATAGAAGGGGGGACAGGGGGATCGGCTGAAGCTTTCTTT.

J is TRBJ1-1 and V is TRBV14; D gene uncertain. This CDR3 spans 13 amino acids. V gave up 0 bases and J gave up 5 bases, with 7 bases separating them. CDR1 and CDR2 from the germline V gene are SGHDN and FVKESK. CDR3 in amino acids: CASSQDSGTEAFF. The CDR3 bases are TGTGCCAGCAGCCAAGATTCGGGGACTGAAGCTTTCTTT. Variable domain in full (rest from reference TRBV14 and TRBJ1-1): EAGVTQFPSHSVIEKGQTVTLRCDPISGHDNLYWYRRVMGKEIKFLLHFVKESKQDESGMPNNRFLAERTGGTYSTLKVQPAELEDSGVYFCASSQDSGTEAFFGQGTRLTVV.

This clone has a single count. The chain employs TRBV12-3 or TRBV12-4 and TRBJ2-7; 7 positions agree with TRBD1. V lost 6 bases and J lost 4; bases outside the gene matches: 6. The CDR3 covers 13 residues. The CDR3 protein is CASRRDRSYEQYF. CDR3 in DNA: TGTGCCAGCAGAAGGGACAGAAGTTACGAGCAGTACTTC.

The genes are TRBV29-1 and TRBJ2-3; D may be TRBD2 (5 bases). Germline assignment: CDR1 SQVTM and CDR2 ANQGSEA. CDR3 length equals 12 residues. DNA of the CDR3: TGCAACACCCAGAGGGACACAGATACGCAGTATTTT. It is translated as CNTQRDTDTQYF.

The chain is built from TRBV18 and TRBJ1-2; D possibly corresponds to TRBD1 (6 bases). There are 16 residues in the CDR3. Germline CDR1 is KGHSH and CDR2 is LQKENI. V was pared by 5 bases and J by 4 bases, with 20 bases between. The CDR3 sequence: CASSSNPGQPPYGYTF. CDR3 nucleotides: TGTGCCAGCTCATCGAACCCCGGACAGCCGCCCTATGGCTACACCTTC.

This rearrangement joins TRBV11-3 to TRBJ2-1; 9 bases align to TRBD2. Germline assignment: CDR1 SGHNT and CDR2 YENEEA. The CDR3 is 16 residues long. V was clipped by 0 bases and J by 7 bases; unmatched bases: 7. The CDR3 DNA reads TGTGCCAGCAGCTTAGATCTAGCGGGGCTGAAAAATGAGCAGTTCTTC. Its protein product is CASSLDLAGLKNEQFF.

The genes are TRBV5-1 and TRBJ1-3; possibly TRBD1 for D (5 bases). CDR1 and CDR2 (germline): SGHRS, YFSETQ. V was pared by 0 bases and J by 3 bases, with 7 bases between. CDR3 size: 14 residues. Here the CDR3 DNA reads TGCGCCAGCAGCTTGGGACAGCTTGGAAACACCATATATTTT. As protein: CASSLGQLGNTIYF.

CDR3 coding DNA: TGCGCCAGCAGCCACGACTGGACCCGAGGGAGCTTTAGGGATGAAAAACTGTTTTTT. This translates into CASSHDWTRGSFRDEKLFF. The rearrangement joins TRBV4-1 to TRBJ1-4; D is ambiguous. Trimming cost V 3 bases and J 6 bases, with 26 bases left between them. The V gene's germline CDR1 is MGHRA and CDR2 YSYEKL. The CDR3 runs 19 residues.

Here the CDR3 DNA reads TGTGCCAGTGGGGCATTTGACAGGGTCCGTAGTCAGCCCCAGCATTTT. Translated: CASGAFDRVRSQPQHF. V gene TRBV19 combines with J gene TRBJ1-5, with 7 nucleotides matching TRBD1. This CDR3 contains 16 residues. Germline CDR1 and CDR2: LNHDA and SQIVND (reference sequence). The J segment lost 6 bases and the V segment lost 8 bases, leaving 16 bases of the junction unmatched.

The rearrangement uses TRBV4-3 and TRBJ1-5, with TRBD1 identical over 8 bases. CDR1 is LGHNA, CDR2 YSLEER, per germline. The CDR3 sequence is 17 residues long. Trimming removed 4 bases from V and 2 bases from J; junction bases left unmatched: 10. In DNA form, the CDR3 reads TGCGCCAGCAGCCCAGACAGGGGAGGGATAGGCAATCAGCCCCAGCATTTT. As protein: CASSPDRGGIGNQPQHF.

About this clone itself: This specimen includes other DNA sequences encoding the same CDR3. The CDR3 coding sequence is TGTGCCAGTTCCCGGACAGGTCGGAATGAGCAGTTCTTC. Protein sequence: CASSRTGRNEQFF. V and J are TRBV6-5 and TRBJ2-1; 7 bases are a match to TRBD1. This CDR3 has 13 residues. From germline, CDR1 is MNHEY and CDR2 SVGAGI. After removal of 9 bases from V and 7 bases from J, the junction contained 9 bases not matched to a gene.

The rearrangement links TRBV5-6 to TRBJ2-3, with D unclear. Germline CDR1 is SGHDT and CDR2 is YYEEEE. With 6 bases removed from V and 6 bases from J, the gap between germline ends came to 8 bases. This CDR3 contains 11 residues. The CDR3 protein is CASTQFDTQYF. In DNA, the CDR3 is TGTGCCAGCACCCAGTTTGATACGCAGTATTTT. Full variable domain (missing parts from reference TRBV5-6 and TRBJ2-3): DAGVTQSPTHLIKTRGQQVTLRCSPKSGHDTVSWYQQALGQGPQFIFQYYEEEERQRGNFPDRFSGHQFPNYSSELNVNALLLGDSALYLCASTQFDTQYFGPGTRLTVL.

V usage is TRBV7-9 and J usage is TRBJ2-2, with 10 bases lining up with TRBD2. Trimming at V came to 2 bases and at J to 0 bases, leaving 6 bases not matched to a gene. This CDR3 spans 18 amino acids. Per the germline V gene, CDR1 is SEHNR and CDR2 is FQNEAQ (reference sequence). The CDR3 protein is CASSLYAGLAANTGELFF. As DNA, the CDR3 is TGTGCCAGCAGCTTATATGCAGGACTAGCGGCGAACACCGGGGAGCTGTTTTTT.

V usage is TRBV27 and J usage is TRBJ2-1; 10 bases agree with TRBD2. CDR1 is MNHEY and CDR2 is SMNVEV in the germline V gene (reference sequence). The CDR3 spans 16 residues. V lost 1 base to trimming and J lost 8 bases; unmatched junction nucleotides: 8. This CDR3 is CASSLFASGSRYEQFF. CDR3 nucleotides: TGTGCCAGCAGTTTATTTGCTAGCGGGAGTAGGTATGAGCAGTTCTTC.

This chain joins TRBV7-8 and TRBJ2-7; D perhaps matches TRBD2 (6 bases). Germline V gene data show CDR1 as SGHVS and CDR2 as FQNEAQ. V lost 5 bases, J lost 2 bases, and 13 bases lay in between. CDR3 size: 14 residues. CDR3 bases: TGTGCCAGCAGCGCATCCGGCGGGGCCTACGAGCAGTACTTC. It yields the protein CASSASGGAYEQYF.

This clone was seen more than once but under ten times. The chain uses TRBV5-1 and TRBJ1-1; a weak D match, TRBD1 (5 bases). CDR1 SGHRS and CDR2 YFSETQ come from the germline V gene. This CDR3 region has 16 residues. V was pared by 0 bases and J by 4 bases, with 16 bases between. The chain's CDR3 is CASSLAGGSGGTEAFF. For the CDR3, the DNA is TGCGCCAGCAGCTTGGCCGGGGGGTCCGGGGGCACTGAAGCTTTCTTT.

This clone has only one observation. V usage is TRBV3-1 (or the pseudogene TRBV3-2) and J usage is TRBJ1-1; D not certain. Trimming pared 4 bases from V and 1 base from J, leaving 4 bases between. The CDR3 sequence is 12 residues long. Germline V gene data show CDR1 as LGHDT and CDR2 as YNNKEL (reference sequence). The CDR3 DNA follows: TGTGCCAGCAGCCGGGCGAACACTGAAGCTTTCTTT. Protein sequence: CASSRANTEAFF.